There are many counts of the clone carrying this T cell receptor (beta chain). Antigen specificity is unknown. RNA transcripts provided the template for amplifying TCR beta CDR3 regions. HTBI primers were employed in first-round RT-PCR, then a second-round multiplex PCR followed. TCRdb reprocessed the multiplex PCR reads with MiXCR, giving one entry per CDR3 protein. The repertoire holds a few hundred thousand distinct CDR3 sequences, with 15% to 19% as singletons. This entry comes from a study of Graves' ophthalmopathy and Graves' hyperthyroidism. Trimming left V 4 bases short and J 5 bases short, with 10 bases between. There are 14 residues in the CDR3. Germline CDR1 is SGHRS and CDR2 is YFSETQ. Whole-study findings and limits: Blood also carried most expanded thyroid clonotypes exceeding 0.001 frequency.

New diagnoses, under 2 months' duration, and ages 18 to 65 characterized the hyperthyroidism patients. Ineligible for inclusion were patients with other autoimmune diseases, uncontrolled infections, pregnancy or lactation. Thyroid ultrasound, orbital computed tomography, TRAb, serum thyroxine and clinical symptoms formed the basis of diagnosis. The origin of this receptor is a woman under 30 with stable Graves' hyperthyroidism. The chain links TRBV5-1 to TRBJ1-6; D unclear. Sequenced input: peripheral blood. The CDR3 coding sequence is TGCGCCAGCAGCCCCCGGGGAGATAATTCACCCCTCCACTTT. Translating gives CASSPRGDNSPLHF.